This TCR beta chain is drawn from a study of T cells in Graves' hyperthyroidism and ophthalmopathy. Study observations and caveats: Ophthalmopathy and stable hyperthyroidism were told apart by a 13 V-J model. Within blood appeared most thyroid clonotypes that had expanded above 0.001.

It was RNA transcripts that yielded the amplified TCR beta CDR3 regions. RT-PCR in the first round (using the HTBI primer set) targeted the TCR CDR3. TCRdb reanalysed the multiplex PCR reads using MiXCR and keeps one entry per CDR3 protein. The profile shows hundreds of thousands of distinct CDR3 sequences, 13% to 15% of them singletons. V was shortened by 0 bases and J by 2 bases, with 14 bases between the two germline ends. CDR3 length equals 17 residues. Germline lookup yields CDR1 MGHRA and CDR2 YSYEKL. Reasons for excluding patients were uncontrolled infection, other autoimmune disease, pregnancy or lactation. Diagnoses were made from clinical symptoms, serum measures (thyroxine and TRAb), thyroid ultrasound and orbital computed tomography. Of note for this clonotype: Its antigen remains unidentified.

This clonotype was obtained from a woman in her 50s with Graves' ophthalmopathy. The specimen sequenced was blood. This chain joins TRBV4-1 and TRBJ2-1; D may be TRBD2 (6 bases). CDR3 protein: CASSQESGRLAYNEQFF. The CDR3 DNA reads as TGCGCCAGCAGCCAAGAAAGCGGAAGACTAGCCTACAATGAGCAGTTCTTC.